This TCR beta chain was observed in a study of blood T cell repertoires in COVID-19. Whole-study context: Sites across the United States, Italy and Spain contributed samples from acute and convalescent COVID-19. The cDNA or gDNA used as material had been derived from T cells, B-cell-depleted T cells, or PBMCs.

As processed by the authors: How many nucleated cells were present was estimated from reference gene primer amplification. TCRdb's copy holds only in-frame clones and misses some; the assay was immunoSEQ multiplex PCR. Clone size and V and J calls were adopted from that table, with D and trimming inferred from the DNA. The sample lists under 200,000 clones, approximately 79% occurring once. Those enrolled in Seattle joined during active infection and were followed longitudinally afterward. Germline assignment: CDR1 SQVTM and CDR2 ANQGSEA. V dropped 8 bases and J dropped 7 bases, with 17 bases sitting between them. The CDR3 runs to 13 residues.

This chain connects TRBV29-1 to TRBJ2-2; the D is unclear. This clonotype was obtained from a woman aged 60-70 years with COVID-19, enrolled during active disease. The source material was peripheral blood. The chain's CDR3 is CSHYLRVNGELFF. The CDR3 region has the DNA TGCAGCCACTACCTCCGGGTAAACGGGGAGCTGTTTTTT.